The 25 T cell receptor beta chains given below trace back to one sample, sequenced in a study of T-cell memory formation after mild COVID-19. Using its own MiXCR run on the 5' RACE reads, TCRdb lists one record per CDR3 protein. The data show under 300,000 distinct CDR3 sequences, over 8.5% seen once. The material sequenced was PBMCs or a T cell subset sorted from them (not recorded which). The receptor source for this set is a man aged 18-30 years who had mild COVID-19 (a few samples of this study predate the infection). Cell type and time point are not known.

CDR3 protein: CASSLSRTGTAGANVLTF. The DNA of the CDR3 is TGTGCCAGCAGCTTGTCTAGGACAGGAACGGCTGGGGCCAACGTCCTGACTTTC. V and J are TRBV7-8 and TRBJ2-6; 7 positions agree with TRBD1. CDR3 length: 18 amino acids. Germline values: CDR1 SGHVS, CDR2 FQNEAQ. Trimming removed 3 bases from V and 2 bases from J; junction bases left unmatched: 10.

The V gene is TRBV6-2 or TRBV6-3, the J gene TRBJ2-3; D is ambiguous. The CDR3 spans 13 residues. V was trimmed by 3 bases and J by 2 bases, leaving 6 bases between them. Germline CDR1 MNHEY, CDR2 SVGEGT. The CDR3 DNA reads as TGTGCCAGCAGTTATCGGGTCACAGATACGCAGTATTTT. This sequence encodes CASSYRVTDTQYF.

J is TRBJ1-3 and V is TRBV10-2, with D perhaps TRBD1 (6 bases). Per the germline V gene, CDR1 is WSHSY and CDR2 is SAAADI. The V gene lost 6 bases and the J gene lost 4 bases, with 16 bases spanning the gap. The CDR3 contains 15 residues. The CDR3 loop reads CASRASGGEGNTIYF. In DNA, the CDR3 is TGCGCCAGCAGGGCCTCCGGGGGCGAAGGAAACACCATATATTTT.

The chain uses TRBV2 and TRBJ2-7; weak D call: TRBD2 (5 bases). Trimming left V 5 bases short and J 0 bases short, with 14 bases between. Germline V gene sequence: CDR1 SNHLY, CDR2 FYNNEI. CDR3 size: 15 residues. The DNA for the CDR3 is TGTGCCAGCAGTATGGACTTTGTGAGCTCCTACGAGCAGTACGTC. Residues: CASSMDFVSSYEQYV.

The sample holds a few counts of this clonotype. J is TRBJ2-7 and V is TRBV20-1, with D possibly being TRBD1 (6 bases). CDR1 is DFQATT, CDR2 SNEGSKA, per germline (reference sequence). With 1 base removed from V and 3 bases from J, the gap between germline ends came to 13 bases. CDR3 length: 14 amino acids. CDR3 coding DNA: TGCAGTGCTAGAGTTACAGGGAAGCTCTACGAGCAGTACGTC. Translated: CSARVTGKLYEQYV.

The chain uses TRBV20-1 and TRBJ1-1; D remains unclear. The CDR3 has 12 amino acids. V was pared by 6 bases and J by 3 bases, with 11 bases between. Germline lookup yields CDR1 DFQATT and CDR2 SNEGSKA (reference sequence). The CDR3 here is CSAGRTDTEAFF. The DNA of the CDR3 is TGCAGTGCCGGTCGGACCGACACTGAAGCTTTCTTT.

Many counts were recorded for this clonotype. The rearrangement links TRBV4-1 to TRBJ2-5, with D uncertain. V lost 2 bases to trimming and J lost 3 bases, with 10 bases between them. This CDR3 contains 14 residues. The germline gives CDR1 MGHRA, CDR2 YSYEKL. CDR3 in DNA: TGCGCCAGCAGCCAATTTCCAGCTAAAGAGACCCAGTACTTC. Its translation is CASSQFPAKETQYF.

This chain uses TRBV11-2 with TRBJ2-1; 7 nucleotides align to TRBD2. Trimming took 7 bases from V and 8 from J; bases not matched to a gene: 2. The CDR3 is 11 amino acids. Germline assignment: CDR1 SGHAT and CDR2 FQNNGV. The CDR3 region has the DNA TGTGCCAGCACTGCGGGAGATGAGCAGTTCTTC. Its protein product is CASTAGDEQFF.

This sequence joins TRBV12-5 and TRBJ2-7, with TRBD2 matching over 12 bases. The J call is doubtful: the DNA matches TRBJ2-5 better. The CDR3 covers 17 residues. CDR1 is LGHNT and CDR2 is FRNRAP in the germline V gene. CDR3 region: CASGSPSGTSGQETQYF. The DNA for the CDR3 is TGTGCTAGTGGTTCTCCCTCCGGGACTAGCGGGCAAGAGACCCAGTACTTC.

This clonotype was found a few times. As DNA, the CDR3 is TGCAGTGCTAGAGGGGCAGCAAATCAGCCCCAGCATTTT. It encodes CSARGAANQPQHF. The V and J genes are TRBV20-1 and TRBJ1-5; no clear D gene. The CDR3 contains 13 residues. In germline, CDR1 is DFQATT, CDR2 SNEGSKA (reference sequence). V was trimmed by 1 base and J by 4 bases, leaving 8 bases between them.

This clonotype was seen only a few times. It may be a read error: a sequence one base away is much more abundant. The chain carries TRBV7-2 and TRBJ2-2, with D possibly being TRBD2 (5 bases). The CDR3 has 14 residues. Germline V gene sequence: CDR1 SGHTA, CDR2 FQGNSA. The CDR3 region has the DNA TGTGCCAGCAGCCCAGTAGCGAACACCGGGGAGCTGATTTTT. This codes for CASSPVANTGELIF.

The chain carries TRBV20-1 and TRBJ1-5; D gene ambiguous. Germline CDR1 is DFQATT and CDR2 is SNEGSKA (reference sequence). This CDR3 is built from 13 residues. Trimming cost V 5 bases and J 0 bases, with 8 bases left between them. The CDR3 protein is CSAERYSNQPQHF. The CDR3, as DNA: TGCAGTGCTGAGAGATATAGCAATCAGCCCCAGCATTTT.

The gene calls are TRBV7-2 and TRBJ2-5; 8 bases agree with TRBD1. CDR1 is SGHTA, CDR2 FQGNSA, per germline. J gave up 1 base and V 5 bases, and 6 bases lay outside the gene matches. The CDR3 length is 15 residues. CDR3 amino acids: CASSGAGGPQETQYF. The CDR3 nucleotides are TGTGCCAGCAGCGGTGCAGGGGGCCCCCAAGAGACCCAGTACTTC.

This clonotype was seen more than once but under ten times. The J gene is TRBJ2-1, the V gene TRBV15; 7 bases fit TRBD2. From germline, CDR1 is LNHNV and CDR2 YYDKDF (reference sequence). The CDR3 contains 13 residues. V lost 5 bases to trimming and J lost 9 bases; unmatched junction nucleotides: 7. The CDR3 coding sequence is TGTGCCACCAGCCCTAGCGGTGTTGGTGAGCAGTTCTTC. This gives the protein CATSPSGVGEQFF. Using reference TRBV15 and TRBJ2-1 for the parts outside the CDR3, the full variable domain is DAMVIQNPRYQVTQFGKPVTLSCSQTLNHNVMYWYQQKSSQAPKLLFHYYDKDFNNEADTPDNFQSRRPNTSFCFLDIRSPGLGDTAMYLCATSPSGVGEQFFGPGTRLTVL.

The table lists this clonotype with many counts. V gene TRBV20-1 combines with J gene TRBJ1-6; TRBD1 aligns across 7 bases. Germline V gene lookup returns CDR1 DFQATT and CDR2 SNEGSKA (reference sequence). Germline trimming cut 7 bases from V and 1 base from J; bases unmatched to any gene: 4. The CDR3 is 14 residues long. CDR3 coding DNA: TGCAGTGGTGGGGACAGTTCCTATAATTCACCCCTCCACTTT. This gives the protein CSGGDSSYNSPLHF.

This clonotype showed up just a few times. The chain uses TRBV27 and TRBJ2-1; D gene uncertain. Trimming left V 0 bases short and J 4 bases short, with 10 bases between. From germline, CDR1 is MNHEY and CDR2 SMNVEV (reference sequence). The CDR3 contains 15 residues. DNA for the CDR3: TGTGCCAGCAGTTTATCCGACGGAATATACAATGAGCAGTTCTTC. Translated: CASSLSDGIYNEQFF.

The sample holds one count of this clonotype. The V gene is TRBV29-1, the J gene TRBJ1-2; no clear D. Germline V CDR1 and CDR2: SQVTM, ANQGSEA. With 3 bases removed from V and 8 bases from J, the gap between germline ends came to 10 bases. The CDR3 spans 11 residues. The DNA of the CDR3 is TGCAGCGTTGAGGGATTCCGCGGCTACACCTTC. Protein sequence: CSVEGFRGYTF.

This clonotype was picked up a small number of times. The chain combines TRBV3-1 with TRBJ1-2, with 7 positions matching TRBD1. The CDR3 covers 14 residues. In germline, CDR1 is LGHDT, CDR2 YNNKEL (reference sequence). Trimming at V came to 0 bases and at J to 8 bases, leaving 6 bases not matched to a gene. Written as DNA, the CDR3 is TGTGCCAGCAGCCAAGAGGGGAGAGGGGGCGGCTACACCTTC. This sequence encodes CASSQEGRGGGYTF.

The rearrangement links TRBV12-3 or TRBV12-4 to TRBJ1-6; D remains ambiguous. Trimming stripped 6 bases from V and 13 bases from J, with 10 bases between. The CDR3 is 11 amino acids. CDR3 bases: TGTGCCAGCAGCCCTAGAGGTCCCCTCCACTTT. Protein product: CASSPRGPLHF.

This clonotype occurred many times. The chain joins TRBV10-3 to TRBJ2-1; D uncertain. The ends were cut back, 0 bases at V and 7 bases at J, with 10 bases in the middle. This CDR3 comprises 14 residues. The germline V gene encodes CDR1 ENHRY and CDR2 SYGVKD. The CDR3 reads CAISESNGQNEQFF. The CDR3 coding sequence is TGTGCCATCAGTGAGTCCAATGGGCAGAATGAGCAGTTCTTC.

This clonotype showed up just a few times. DNA for the CDR3: TGCAGTGTTCCCGGTCGGGACACTGAAGCTTTCTTT. Its translation: CSVPGRDTEAFF. The rearrangement joins TRBV20-1 to TRBJ1-1; D gene ambiguous. Trimming pared 7 bases from V and 3 bases from J, leaving 12 bases between. Germline V gene sequence: CDR1 DFQATT, CDR2 SNEGSKA (reference sequence). The CDR3 runs to 12 residues.

The genes are TRBV7-3 and TRBJ2-1; D gene ambiguous. The CDR3 runs to 14 residues. CDR1 is SGHTA, CDR2 FQGTGA, per germline. Between the trimmed V and J ends, which lost 5 bases and 0 bases, there was a span of 8 bases. DNA of the CDR3: TGTGCCAGCAGCCCAAGCAGCTCCTACAATGAGCAGTTCTTC. Protein sequence: CASSPSSSYNEQFF.

This chain uses TRBV6-5 with TRBJ2-1; TRBD1 is a possible D gene (5 bases). V was clipped by 6 bases and J by 15 bases, with 15 bases between them. Germline CDR1 MNHEY, CDR2 SVGAGI. This CDR3 has 11 residues. CDR3 loop: CASRAGSAVFF. For the CDR3, the DNA is TGTGCCAGCAGAGCAGGGTCCGCGGTGTTCTTC.

V and J are TRBV7-9 and TRBJ1-1; no clear D gene. The CDR3 is made up of 14 amino acids. V dropped 1 base and J dropped 1 base, with 7 bases sitting between them. Germline V gene lookup returns CDR1 SEHNR and CDR2 FQNEAQ (reference sequence). The CDR3 coding sequence is TGTGCCAGCAGCTTAGGGGTTGCGAACACTGAAGCTTTCTTT. Amino acids: CASSLGVANTEAFF.

V and J are TRBV6-5 and TRBJ1-5; D remains unclear. The germline V gene has CDR1 MNHEY and CDR2 SVGAGI. This CDR3 has 15 amino acids. Trimming shortened V by 6 bases and J by 2 bases, and 14 bases separated the two germline ends. CDR3 in amino acids: CASSPNWVGNQPQHF. DNA of the CDR3: TGTGCCAGCAGCCCCAATTGGGTGGGCAATCAGCCCCAGCATTTT.